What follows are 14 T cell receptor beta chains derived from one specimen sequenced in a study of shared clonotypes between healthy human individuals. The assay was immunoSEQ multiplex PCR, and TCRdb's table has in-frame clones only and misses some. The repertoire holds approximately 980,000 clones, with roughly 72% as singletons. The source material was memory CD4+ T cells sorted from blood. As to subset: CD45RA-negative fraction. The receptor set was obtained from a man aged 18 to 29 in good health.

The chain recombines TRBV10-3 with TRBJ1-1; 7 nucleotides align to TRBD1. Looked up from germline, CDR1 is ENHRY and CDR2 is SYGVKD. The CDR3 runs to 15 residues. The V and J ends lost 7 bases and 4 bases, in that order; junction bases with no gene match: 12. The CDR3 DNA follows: TGTGCCATCAAAAGGGACAGCAAAAGAGGCACTGAAGCTTTCTTT. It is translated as CAIKRDSKRGTEAFF.

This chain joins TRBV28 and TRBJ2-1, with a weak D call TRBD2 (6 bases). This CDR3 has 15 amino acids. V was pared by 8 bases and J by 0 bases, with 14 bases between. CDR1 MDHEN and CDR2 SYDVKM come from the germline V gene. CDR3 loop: CASGTVGGSYNEQFF. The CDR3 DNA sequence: TGTGCCAGCGGCACCGTGGGGGGCTCCTACAATGAGCAGTTCTTC. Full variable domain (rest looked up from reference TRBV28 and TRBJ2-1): DVKVTQSSRYLVKRTGEKVFLECVQDMDHENMFWYRQDPGLGLRLIYFSYDVKMKEKGDIPEGYSVSREKKERFSLILESASTNQTSMYLCASGTVGGSYNEQFFGPGTRLTVL.

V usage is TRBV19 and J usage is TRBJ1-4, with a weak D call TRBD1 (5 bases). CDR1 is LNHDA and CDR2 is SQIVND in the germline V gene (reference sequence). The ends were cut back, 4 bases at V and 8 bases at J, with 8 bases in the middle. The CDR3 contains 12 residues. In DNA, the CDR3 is TGTGCCAGTAGTACCTACAGGGAAAAACTGTTTTTT. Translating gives CASSTYREKLFF. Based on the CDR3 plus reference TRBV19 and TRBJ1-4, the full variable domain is DGGITQSPKYLFRKEGQNVTLSCEQNLNHDAMYWYRQDPGQGLRLIYYSQIVNDFQKGDIAEGYSVSREKKESFPLTVTSAQKNPTAFYLCASSTYREKLFFGSGTQLSVL.

The CDR3 is CASSVMSSYNEQFF. The CDR3 DNA is TGCGCCAGTAGTGTCATGAGCTCCTACAATGAGCAGTTCTTC. The chain employs TRBV5-1 and TRBJ2-1; no clear D. V lost 8 bases to trimming and J lost 0 bases, with 12 bases between them. This CDR3 has 14 residues. Germline loops: CDR1 SGHRS, CDR2 YFSETQ.

CDR3 in DNA: TGTGCCAGCAGTTTAGGGACTAGCAGATTCGCAGATACGCAGTATTTT. Its protein product is CASSLGTSRFADTQYF. The chain joins TRBV28 to TRBJ2-3; 9 bases match TRBD2. The CDR3 contains 16 residues. CDR1 MDHEN and CDR2 SYDVKM come from the germline V gene. The trim removed 2 bases at V and 4 bases at J, leaving 7 bases unmatched.

CDR3 residues: CASRKQQGDGYTF. The CDR3 DNA sequence: TGTGCCAGCAGGAAACAACAGGGTGATGGCTACACCTTC. This chain links TRBV2 with TRBJ1-2; D perhaps matches TRBD1 (6 bases). The CDR3 spans 13 residues. V was trimmed by 6 bases and J by 6 bases, leaving 14 bases between them. CDR1 and CDR2 (germline): SNHLY, FYNNEI.

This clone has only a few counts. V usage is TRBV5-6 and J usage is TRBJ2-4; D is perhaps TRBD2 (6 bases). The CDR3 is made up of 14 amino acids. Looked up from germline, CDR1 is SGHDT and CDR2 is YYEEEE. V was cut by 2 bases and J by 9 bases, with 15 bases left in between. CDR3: CASSLRSLGGIQYF. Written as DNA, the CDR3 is TGTGCCAGCAGCTTAAGGTCGCTCGGGGGCATTCAGTACTTC.

CDR3 in amino acids: CASSFQLAGGYEQYF. The CDR3 DNA reads as TGTGCCAGCAGCTTTCAACTAGCGGGAGGGTACGAGCAGTACTTC. The V gene is TRBV11-2, the J gene TRBJ2-7; 13 bases map to TRBD2. Losses at the gene ends were 3 bases for V and 4 bases for J; bases not matched to a gene: 3. Germline V CDR1 and CDR2: SGHAT, FQNNGV. The CDR3 consists of 15 residues.

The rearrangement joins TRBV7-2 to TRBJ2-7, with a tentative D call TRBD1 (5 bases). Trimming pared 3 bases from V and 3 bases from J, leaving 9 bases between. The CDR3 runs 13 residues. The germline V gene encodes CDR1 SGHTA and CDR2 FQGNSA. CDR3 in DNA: TGTGCCAGCAGCTTTCACAGGAACTACGAGCAGTACTTC. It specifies CASSFHRNYEQYF. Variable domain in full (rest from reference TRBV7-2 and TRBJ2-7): GAGVSQSPSNKVTEKGKDVELRCDPISGHTALYWYRQSLGQGLEFLIYFQGNSAPDKSGLPSDRFSAERTGGSVSTLTIQRTQQEDSAVYLCASSFHRNYEQYFGPGTRLTVT.

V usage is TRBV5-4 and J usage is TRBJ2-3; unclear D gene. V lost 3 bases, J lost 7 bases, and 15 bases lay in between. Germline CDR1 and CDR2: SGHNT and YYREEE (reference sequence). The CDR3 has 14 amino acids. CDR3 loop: CASSSGLILYTQYF. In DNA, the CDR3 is TGTGCCAGCAGCTCGGGCCTTATTCTCTATACGCAGTATTTT.

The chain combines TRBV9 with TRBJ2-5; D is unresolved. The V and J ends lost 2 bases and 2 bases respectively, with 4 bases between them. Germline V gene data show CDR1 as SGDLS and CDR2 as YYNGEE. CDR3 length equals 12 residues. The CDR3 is CASSVFQETQYF. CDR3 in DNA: TGTGCCAGCAGCGTTTTTCAAGAGACCCAGTACTTC.

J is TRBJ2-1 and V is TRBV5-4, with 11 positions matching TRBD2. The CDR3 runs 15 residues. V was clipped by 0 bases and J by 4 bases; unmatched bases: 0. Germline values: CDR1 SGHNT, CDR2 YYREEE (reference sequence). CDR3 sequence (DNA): TGTGCCAGCAGCTTGGCTAGCGGGAGGTACAATGAGCAGTTCTTC. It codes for CASSLASGRYNEQFF. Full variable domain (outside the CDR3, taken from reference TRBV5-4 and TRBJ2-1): ETGVTQSPTHLIKTRGQQVTLRCSSQSGHNTVSWYQQALGQGPQFIFQYYREEENGRGNFPPRFSGLQFPNYSSELNVNALELDDSALYLCASSLASGRYNEQFFGPGTRLTVL.

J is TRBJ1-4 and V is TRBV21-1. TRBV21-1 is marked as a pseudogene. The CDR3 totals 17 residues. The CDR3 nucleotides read TGTGCCAGCAGCAAATCGGACTGCGAGGCTTCTAATGAAAAACTGTTTTTT. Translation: CASSKSDCEASNEKLFF.

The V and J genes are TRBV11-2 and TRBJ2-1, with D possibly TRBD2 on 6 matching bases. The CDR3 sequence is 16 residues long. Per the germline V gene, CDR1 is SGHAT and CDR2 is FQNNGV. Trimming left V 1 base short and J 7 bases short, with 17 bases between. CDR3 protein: CASSLGRLGGRNEQFF. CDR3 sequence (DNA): TGTGCCAGCAGCTTAGGGCGGTTAGGAGGGAGAAATGAGCAGTTCTTC.